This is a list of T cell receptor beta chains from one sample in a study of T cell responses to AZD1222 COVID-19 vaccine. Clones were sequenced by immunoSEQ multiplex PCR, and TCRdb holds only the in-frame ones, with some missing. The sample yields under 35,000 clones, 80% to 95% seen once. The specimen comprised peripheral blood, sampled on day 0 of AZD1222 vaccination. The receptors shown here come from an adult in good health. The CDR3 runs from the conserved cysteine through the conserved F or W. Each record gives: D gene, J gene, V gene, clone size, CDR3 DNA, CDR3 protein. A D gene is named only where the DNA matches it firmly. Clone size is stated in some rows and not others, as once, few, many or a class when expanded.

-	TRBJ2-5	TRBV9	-	TGTGCCAGCAGCGTAGGCCCGGGACAAGAGACCCAGTACTTC	CASSVGPGQETQYF
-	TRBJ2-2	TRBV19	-	TGTGCCAGTAGTCCTAGGGGCGGCGGGGAGCTGTTTTTT	CASSPRGGGELFF
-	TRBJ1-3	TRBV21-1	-	TGTGCCAGCAGCCCCCGGGTGGGAAACACCATATATTTT	CASSPRVGNTIYF
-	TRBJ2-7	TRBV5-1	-	TGCGCCAGCAGCGCGGACGCCGGACTAAAAGAGCAGTACTTC	CASSADAGLKEQYF
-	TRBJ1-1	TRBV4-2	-	TGTGCCAGCAGCCAAGTCAGGGTCGAGGGAGTTGAAGCTTTCTTT	CASSQVRVEGVEAFF
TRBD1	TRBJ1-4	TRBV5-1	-	TGCGCCAGCAGCTTGGGACAGGGGGCGGAAAAACTGTTTTTT	CASSLGQGAEKLFF
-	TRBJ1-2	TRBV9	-	TGTGCCAGCAGCGCCGAGTGGGGACGGGACACCGATGGCTACACCTTC	CASSAEWGRDTDGYTF
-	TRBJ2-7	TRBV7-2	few	TGTGCCAGCAGCCAGCAAACAGGGCCCTACGAGCAGTACTTC	CASSQQTGPYEQYF
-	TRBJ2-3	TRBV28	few	TGTGCCAGCAGTTTACTGCTCCAGGGCACAGATACGCAGTATTTT	CASSLLLQGTDTQYF
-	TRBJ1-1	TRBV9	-	TGTGCCAGCACCGCCTCAGGGGCAGCCACTGAAGCTTTCTTT	CASTASGAATEAFF
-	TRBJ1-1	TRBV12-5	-	TGTGCTAGTGGCCCCGCCCAGGGATGGACTGAAGCTTTCTTT	CASGPAQGWTEAFF